These 2 T cell receptor beta chains were all obtained from the same sample, sequenced in a study of T cells in Graves' hyperthyroidism and ophthalmopathy. RNA transcripts were the template for amplifying TCR beta CDR3 regions. The TCR CDR3 first-round RT-PCR relied on the HTBI primer set. MiXCR, run by TCRdb on the multiplex PCR reads, gives a single entry per CDR3 protein. Altogether about 500,000 distinct CDR3 sequences are present, 13% to 15% being singletons, with the ten largest covering about 17%. The specimen sequenced was blood. These TCRs come from a woman aged 18-29 years with Graves' hyperthyroidism.

There are many counts of this clonotype. This chain links TRBV20-1 with TRBJ1-6; D uncertain. The germline V gene encodes CDR1 DFQATT and CDR2 SNEGSKA (reference sequence). The CDR3 totals 13 residues. V was pared by 3 bases and J by 6 bases, with 9 bases between. CDR3 nucleotides: TGCAGTGCTAGCGCCGCGGTTAATTCACCCCTCCACTTT. Protein: CSASAAVNSPLHF.

This clonotype was observed many times. This chain connects TRBV6-1 to TRBJ1-1; TRBD1 agrees at 8 bases. Trimming took 5 bases from V and 2 from J; bases not matched to a gene: 7. The CDR3 covers 15 residues. Germline assignment: CDR1 MNHNS and CDR2 SASEGT. The CDR3 protein is CASSYETGVNTEAFF. Written as DNA, the CDR3 is TGTGCCAGCAGTTACGAGACAGGGGTAAACACTGAAGCTTTCTTT.